This T cell receptor (beta chain) was obtained from a study of beta chain features in type 1 diabetes. Looking at the study overall: All samples together contributed 100 million to 120 million sorted cells for examination.

Points on this clone: What it recognizes is unknown.

Trimming left V 0 bases short and J 4 bases short, with 12 bases between. The CDR3 is made up of 15 amino acids. The germline V gene encodes CDR1 SGHTA and CDR2 FQGTGA. The investigators reverse transcribed all of the isolated RNA, so they sequenced expressed TCRB transcripts. Clones were sequenced by immunoSEQ multiplex PCR, and TCRdb holds only the in-frame ones, with some missing. The sample lists 200,000 to 250,000 clones, over 9.5% occurring once. Study-wide points: The similarity of naive, central memory and Treg TCRB repertoires appeared greater among patients than among healthy donors. Insertion counts at VDJ junctions were lower in type 1 diabetes patients, who also showed more deletions there. Using cDNA template may skew counts toward highly expressing activated cells.

Sequencing was performed on naive CD4+ T cells from blood. The clonotype originates from a woman aged 18-29 years in good health. V is TRBV7-3 and J is TRBJ1-1; D perhaps matches TRBD1 (6 bases). The CDR3 DNA reads TGTGCCAGCAGCTTAACGGCGGGGGCGTCCACTGAAGCTTTCTTT. Protein: CASSLTAGASTEAFF.